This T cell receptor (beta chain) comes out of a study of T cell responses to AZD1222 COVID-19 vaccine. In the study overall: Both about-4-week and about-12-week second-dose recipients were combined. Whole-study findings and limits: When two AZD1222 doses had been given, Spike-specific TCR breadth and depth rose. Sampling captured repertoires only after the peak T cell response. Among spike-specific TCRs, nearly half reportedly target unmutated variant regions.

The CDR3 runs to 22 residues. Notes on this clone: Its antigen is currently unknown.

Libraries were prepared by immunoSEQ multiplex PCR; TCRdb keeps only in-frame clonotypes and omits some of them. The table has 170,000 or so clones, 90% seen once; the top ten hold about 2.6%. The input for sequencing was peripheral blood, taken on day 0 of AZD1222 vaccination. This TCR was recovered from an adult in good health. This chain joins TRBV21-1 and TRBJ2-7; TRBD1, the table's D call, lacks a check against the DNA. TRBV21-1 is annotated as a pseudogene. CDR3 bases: TGTGCCAGCAGCAAAGCGGTCGGGTGGGACAGTTTAAACCCAAGGCAGTTCTACGAGCAGTACTTC. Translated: CASSKAVGWDSLNPRQFYEQYF.